Included here is one T cell receptor (beta chain) sequence, with context. The antigen is unknown. A read error may produce the germline difference seen at one junction end. This sample was taken from a study of cytomegalovirus exposure and HLA in healthy donors. Germline values: CDR1 SGHTA, CDR2 FQGNSA. The length of the CDR3 is 18 residues. Study-wide results and caveats: Later on, analysis showed that most CMV-associated TCR beta chains appeared to be HLA-restricted. Across HLA loci, a later analysis found differing TCR association rates, with DRB1 most and HLA-C fewest.

PCR used 60 Vbeta primers and 13 Jbeta primers. Some clones are missing from TCRdb's copy, which holds only in-frame ones; the method was immunoSEQ multiplex PCR. There are about 85,000 clones in the sample; under 90% occur only once, and about 30% lies in the top ten. Sequencing used PBMCs. This TCR was recovered from a man in his fifties or sixties in good health and CMV-seropositive. The V call is TRBV7-2, the J call TRBJ1-1; D unclear. In DNA, the CDR3 is TGTGCCAGCAGCTTAGCGGCGAGGCAGCTTTTTTTGAACTCTGAAGCTTTCTTT. The encoded protein is CASSLAARQLFLNSEAFF. Filled out from reference TRBV7-2 and TRBJ1-1, the complete variable domain reads GAGVSQSPSNKVTEKGKDVELRCDPISGHTALYWYRQSLGQGLEFLIYFQGNSAPDKSGLPSDRFSAERTGGSVSTLTIQRTQQEDSAVYLCASSLAARQLFLNSEAFFGQGTRLTVV.